This T cell receptor beta chain originates from a study of T cell repertoires in cytomegalovirus infection. Using its own MiXCR run on the reads, TCRdb lists one record per CDR3 protein. The sample includes just over 300,000 distinct CDR3 sequences, roughly 17% of them seen just once. Germline V CDR1 and CDR2: SGHKS, YYEKEE (reference sequence). The CDR3 is made up of 14 amino acids. Trimming stripped 3 bases from V and 4 bases from J, with 13 bases between. This TCR was recovered from a human donor in good health (CMV status not recorded). Some clones in this sample may be carry-over from other donors' samples. Sequencing input: PBMCs. The chain combines TRBV5-5 with TRBJ2-5; D is undetermined. CDR3 sequence reads: CASSSGPTRETQYF. The CDR3 region has the DNA TGTGCCAGCAGCTCCGGCCCGACCCGAGAGACCCAGTACTTC.